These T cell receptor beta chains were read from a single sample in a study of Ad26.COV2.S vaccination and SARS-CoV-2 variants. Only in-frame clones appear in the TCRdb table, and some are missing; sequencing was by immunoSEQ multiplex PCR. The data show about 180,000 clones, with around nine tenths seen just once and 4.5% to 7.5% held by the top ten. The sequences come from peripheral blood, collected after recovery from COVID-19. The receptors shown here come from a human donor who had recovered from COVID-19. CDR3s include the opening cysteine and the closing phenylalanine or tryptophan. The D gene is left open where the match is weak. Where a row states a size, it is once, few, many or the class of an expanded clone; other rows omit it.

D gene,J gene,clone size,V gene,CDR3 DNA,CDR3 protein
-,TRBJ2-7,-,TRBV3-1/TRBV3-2,TGTGCCAGCAGCCAAGGAGACTACGAGCAGTACTTC,CASSQGDYEQYF
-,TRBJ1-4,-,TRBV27,TGTGCCAGCAGTTCATCGGGGGGACACACTAATGAAAAACTGTTTTTT,CASSSSGGHTNEKLFF
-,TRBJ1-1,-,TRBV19,TGTGCCAGTAGTATCGACCGGGACACTGAAGCTTTCTTT,CASSIDRDTEAFF
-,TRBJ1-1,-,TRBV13,TGTGCCAGCAGCCCCCTGTGGGAACAGGGAATCCCTGAAGCTTTCTTT,CASSPLWEQGIPEAFF
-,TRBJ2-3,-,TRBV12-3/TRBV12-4,TGTGCCAGTTCCGACAGCAGTGGTACGCAGTATTTT,CASSDSSGTQYF
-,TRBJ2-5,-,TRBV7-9,TGTGCCAGCAGCTTAGGGGTACAGGCCCAAGAGACCCAGTACTTC,CASSLGVQAQETQYF
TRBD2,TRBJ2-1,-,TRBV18,TGTGCCAGCTCCCCTTTAGGGACTAGCGGGATCGTTGAGCAGTTCTTC,CASSPLGTSGIVEQFF
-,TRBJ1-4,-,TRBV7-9,TGTGCCAGCAGCTTAGTGGACACGTTCAATGAAAAACTGTTTTTT,CASSLVDTFNEKLFF
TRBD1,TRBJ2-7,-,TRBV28,TGTGCCAGCAGTTTGTTTTCCGACAGGGAACGGGAGCAGTACTTC,CASSLFSDREREQYF
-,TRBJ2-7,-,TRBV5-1,TGCGCCAGCAAAGGGGTGAGGGAGCAGTACTTC,CASKGVREQYF
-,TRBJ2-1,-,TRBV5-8,TGTGCCAGCAGCTCATTTGGGTGGCAGTTCTTC,CASSSFGWQFF
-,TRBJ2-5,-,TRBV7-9,TGTGCCAGCAGCCGTTCTTTACGGGGAATCGAGACCCAGTACTTC,CASSRSLRGIETQYF
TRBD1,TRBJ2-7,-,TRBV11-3,TGTGCCAGCAGCAGGGGACAGACCTACGAGCAGTACTTC,CASSRGQTYEQYF
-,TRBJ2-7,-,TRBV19,TGTGCCAGTAGTATAGTACTTCGGGGCGAGCAGTACTTC,CASSIVLRGEQYF
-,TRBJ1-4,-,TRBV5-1,TGCGCCAGCAGCCTTGAGGGGGGTAAAAATGAAAAACTGTTTTTT,CASSLEGGKNEKLFF
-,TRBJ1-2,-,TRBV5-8,TGTGCCAGCAGCCAAGGCAGGGGACGGGGCTATGGCTACACCTTC,CASSQGRGRGYGYTF
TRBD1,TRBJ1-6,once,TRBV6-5,TGTGCCAGCAGTTTGGACAGGGCCACTAATTCACCCCTCCACTTT,CASSLDRATNSPLHF
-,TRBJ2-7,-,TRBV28,TGTGCCAGCAGTTTATCGGGACAATTCTACGAGCAGTACTTC,CASSLSGQFYEQYF
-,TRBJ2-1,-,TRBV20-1,TGCAGTGCTAGTAGAGGGGTATACAATGAGCAGTTCTTC,CSASRGVYNEQFF
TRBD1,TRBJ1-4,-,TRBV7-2,TGTGCCAGCAGCTATGGGACAGGGGAGGTAAAACTGTTTTTT,CASSYGTGEVKLFF
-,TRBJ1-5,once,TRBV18,TGTGCCAGCTCACCTCTTGACAATCAGCCCCAGCATTTT,CASSPLDNQPQHF
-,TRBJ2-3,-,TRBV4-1,TGCGCCAGCAGCAAAGAAGGTGTAGGTACGCAGTATTTT,CASSKEGVGTQYF
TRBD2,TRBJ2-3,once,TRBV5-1,TGCGCCAGCAGCTGGGGCCAGGGAGGGATAGCAGATACGCAGTATTTT,CASSWGQGGIADTQYF
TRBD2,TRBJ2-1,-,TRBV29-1,TGCAGCGTTGAGGGCGGGAGCGGGGGTGAGCAGTTCTTC,CSVEGGSGGEQFF
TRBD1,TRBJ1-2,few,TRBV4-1,TGCGCCAGCAGCCAGCGGGACAGCTATGGCTACACCTTC,CASSQRDSYGYTF
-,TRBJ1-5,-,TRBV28,TGTGCCAGCAGTTACGGGCCACTAAATCAGCCCCAGCATTTT,CASSYGPLNQPQHF
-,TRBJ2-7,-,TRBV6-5,TGTGCCAGCAGTAGGAAGGTAGACAGCTCCTACGAGCAGTACTTC,CASSRKVDSSYEQYF
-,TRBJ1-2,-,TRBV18,TGTGCCAGCTCACCTTATTCATTGGAGGGCTACACCTTC,CASSPYSLEGYTF
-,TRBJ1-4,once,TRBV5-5,TGTGCCAGCAGCTCCTCCCCCGTGGGTCCTGCTAATGAAAAACTGTTTTTT,CASSSSPVGPANEKLFF
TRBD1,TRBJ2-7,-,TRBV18,TGTGCCAGCTCACCTTTTAAGGGCCAGGGGGCAGGTGAGCAGTACTTC,CASSPFKGQGAGEQYF
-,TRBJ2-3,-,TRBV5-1,TGCGCCAGCAGCTTGCCCTTTACCTCCGTGACCACAGATACGCAGTATTTT,CASSLPFTSVTTDTQYF
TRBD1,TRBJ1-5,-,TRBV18,TGTGCCAGCTCACGTGGACAGGGGTTTGTTCAGCCCCAGCATTTT,CASSRGQGFVQPQHF